This TCR beta chain was captured by sequencing in a study of cytomegalovirus exposure and HLA in healthy donors. Findings of the study overall: Specificity for CMV antigens was confirmed in vitro for three of the CMV-associated chains.

About this clone itself: Its antigen remains unidentified.

Nominal health characterized the donors when sampled, though unrecorded immune exposures were likely. The PCR employed 60 Vbeta primers together with 13 Jbeta primers. The protocol was immunoSEQ multiplex PCR, while the TCRdb copy is restricted to in-frame clones and leaves out a portion. Here the sample spans about 140,000 clones, over 60% being singletons. Input material: PBMCs. The TCR was taken from a woman aged 55-75 years in good health and CMV-seronegative.

The DNA of the CDR3 is TGTGCCAGCAGCTTGGCCCCCTGGACAGACCAAGAGACCCAGTACTTC. Amino acids: CASSLAPWTDQETQYF. This sequence joins TRBV5-4 and TRBJ2-5; D might be TRBD1 (6 bases). V dropped 0 bases and J dropped 0 bases, with 12 bases sitting between them. The CDR3 extends over 16 amino acids. CDR1 and CDR2 from the germline V gene are SGHNT and YYREEE (reference sequence).